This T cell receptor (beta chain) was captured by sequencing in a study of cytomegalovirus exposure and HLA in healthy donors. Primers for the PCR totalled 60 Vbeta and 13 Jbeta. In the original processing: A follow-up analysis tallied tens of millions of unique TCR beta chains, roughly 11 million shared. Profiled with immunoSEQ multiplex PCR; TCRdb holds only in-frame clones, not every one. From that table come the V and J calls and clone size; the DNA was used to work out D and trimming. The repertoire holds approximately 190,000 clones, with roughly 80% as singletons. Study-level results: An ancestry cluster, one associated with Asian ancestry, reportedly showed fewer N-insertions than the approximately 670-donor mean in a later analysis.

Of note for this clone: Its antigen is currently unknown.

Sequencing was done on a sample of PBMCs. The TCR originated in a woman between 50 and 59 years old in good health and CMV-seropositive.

This CDR3 reads CASSLGTAKADTQYF. The CDR3 DNA follows: TGCGCCAGCAGCTTGGGGACAGCAAAGGCGGATACGCAGTATTTT. V usage is TRBV5-1 and J usage is TRBJ2-3; perhaps TRBD1 as D (6 bases). The CDR3 consists of 15 residues. The germline CDR1 and CDR2 sequences are SGHRS and YFSETQ. V was pared by 0 bases and J by 6 bases, with 14 bases between.